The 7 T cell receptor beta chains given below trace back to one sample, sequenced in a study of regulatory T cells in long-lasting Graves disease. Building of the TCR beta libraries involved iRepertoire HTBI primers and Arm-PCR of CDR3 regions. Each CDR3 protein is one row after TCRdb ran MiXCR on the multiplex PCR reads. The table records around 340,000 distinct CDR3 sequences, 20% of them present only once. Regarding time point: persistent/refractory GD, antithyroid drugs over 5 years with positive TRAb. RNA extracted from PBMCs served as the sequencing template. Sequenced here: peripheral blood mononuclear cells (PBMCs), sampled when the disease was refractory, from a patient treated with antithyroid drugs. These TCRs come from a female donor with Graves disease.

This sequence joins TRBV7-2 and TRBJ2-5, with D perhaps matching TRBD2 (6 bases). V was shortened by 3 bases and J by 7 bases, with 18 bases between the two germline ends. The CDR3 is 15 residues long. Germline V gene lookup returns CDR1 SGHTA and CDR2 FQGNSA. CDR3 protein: CASSLAQGGVGTQYF. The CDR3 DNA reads TGTGCCAGCAGCTTGGCTCAGGGAGGCGTTGGGACCCAGTACTTC.

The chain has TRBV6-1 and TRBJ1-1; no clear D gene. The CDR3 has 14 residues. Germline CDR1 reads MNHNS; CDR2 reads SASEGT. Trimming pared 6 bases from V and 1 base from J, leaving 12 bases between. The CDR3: CASSLNAQNTEAFF. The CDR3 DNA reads TGTGCCAGCAGCCTAAACGCGCAGAACACTGAAGCTTTCTTT.

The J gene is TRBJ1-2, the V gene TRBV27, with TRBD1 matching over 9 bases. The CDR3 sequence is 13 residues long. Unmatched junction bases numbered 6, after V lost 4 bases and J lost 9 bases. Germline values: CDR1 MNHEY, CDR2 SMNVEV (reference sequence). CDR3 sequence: CASSWTGAASYTF. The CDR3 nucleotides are TGTGCCAGCAGTTGGACAGGGGCGGCCAGCTACACCTTC.

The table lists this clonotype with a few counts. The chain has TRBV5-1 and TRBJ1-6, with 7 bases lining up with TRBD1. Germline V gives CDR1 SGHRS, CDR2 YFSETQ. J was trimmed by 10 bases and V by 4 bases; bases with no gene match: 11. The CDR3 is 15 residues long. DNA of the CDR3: TGCGCCAGCAGCCCAGCCCGACAGGGTGACTCACCCCTCCACTTT. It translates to CASSPARQGDSPLHF.

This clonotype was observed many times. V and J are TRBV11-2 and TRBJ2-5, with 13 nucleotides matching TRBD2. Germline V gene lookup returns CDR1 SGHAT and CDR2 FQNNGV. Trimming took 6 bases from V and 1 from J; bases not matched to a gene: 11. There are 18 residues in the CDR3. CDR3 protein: CASRTGTSGIGGQETQYF. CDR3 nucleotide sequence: TGTGCCAGCAGAACCGGGACTAGCGGGATAGGGGGCCAAGAGACCCAGTACTTC.

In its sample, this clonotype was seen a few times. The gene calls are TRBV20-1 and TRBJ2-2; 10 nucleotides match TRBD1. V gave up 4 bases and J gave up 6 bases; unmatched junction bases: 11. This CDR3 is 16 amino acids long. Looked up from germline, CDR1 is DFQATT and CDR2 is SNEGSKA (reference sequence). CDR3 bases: TGCAGTGCTAAAAGGGACAGGGGTTTTAGGGCCGGGGAGCTGTTTTTT. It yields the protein CSAKRDRGFRAGELFF.

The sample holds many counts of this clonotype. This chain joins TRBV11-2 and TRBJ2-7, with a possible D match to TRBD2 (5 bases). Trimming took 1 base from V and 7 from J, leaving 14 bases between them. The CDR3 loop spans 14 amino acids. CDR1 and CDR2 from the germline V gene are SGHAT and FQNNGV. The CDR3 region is CASSLGLGPGEQYF. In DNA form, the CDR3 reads TGTGCCAGCAGCTTAGGCCTAGGTCCGGGGGAGCAGTACTTC. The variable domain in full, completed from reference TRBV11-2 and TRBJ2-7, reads EAGVAQSPRYKIIEKRQSVAFWCNPISGHATLYWYQQILGQGPKLLIQFQNNGVVDDSQLPKDRFSAERLKGVDSTLKIQPAKLEDSAVYLCASSLGLGPGEQYFGPGTRLTVT.